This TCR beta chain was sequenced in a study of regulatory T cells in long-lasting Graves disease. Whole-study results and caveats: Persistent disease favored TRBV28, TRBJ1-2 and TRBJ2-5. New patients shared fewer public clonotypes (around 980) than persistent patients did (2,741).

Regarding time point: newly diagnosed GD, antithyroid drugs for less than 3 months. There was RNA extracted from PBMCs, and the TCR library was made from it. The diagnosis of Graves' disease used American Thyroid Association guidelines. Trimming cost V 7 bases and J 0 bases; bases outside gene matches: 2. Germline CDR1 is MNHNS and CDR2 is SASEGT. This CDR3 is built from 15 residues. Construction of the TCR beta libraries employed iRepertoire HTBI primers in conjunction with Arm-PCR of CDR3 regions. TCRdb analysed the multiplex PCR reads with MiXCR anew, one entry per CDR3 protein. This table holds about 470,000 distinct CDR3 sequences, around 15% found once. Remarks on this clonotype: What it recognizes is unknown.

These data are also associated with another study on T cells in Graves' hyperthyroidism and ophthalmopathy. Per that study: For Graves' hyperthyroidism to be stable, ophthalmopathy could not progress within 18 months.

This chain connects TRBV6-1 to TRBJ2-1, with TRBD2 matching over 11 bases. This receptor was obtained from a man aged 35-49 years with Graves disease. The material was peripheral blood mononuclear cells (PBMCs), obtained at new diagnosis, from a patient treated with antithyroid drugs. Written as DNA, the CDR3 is TGTGCCAGCACCGGGACTAGCGGCTCCTACAATGAGCAGTTCTTC. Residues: CASTGTSGSYNEQFF.